This T cell receptor (beta chain) was retrieved from a study of CXCR3-negative and CXCR3-positive naive CD8 T cells. TRB cDNA libraries were made by UMI-labeled 5' RACE. Reprocessing the 5' RACE reads, TCRdb reports a single entry for every CDR3 protein and omits DNA. The sample is made up of tens of thousands of distinct CDR3 sequences, and the top ten hold 20% to 30% of it. The CDR3 runs 13 residues. Germline loops: CDR1 MRHNA, CDR2 SNTAGT. The chain combines TRBV6-4 with TRBJ2-1. Specimen: memory CD8+ T cells from blood. This clonotype was sampled from a human donor in good health. Some clones in this sample may be carry-over from other donors' samples. The CDR3 loop is CASSDSGEFEQFF.